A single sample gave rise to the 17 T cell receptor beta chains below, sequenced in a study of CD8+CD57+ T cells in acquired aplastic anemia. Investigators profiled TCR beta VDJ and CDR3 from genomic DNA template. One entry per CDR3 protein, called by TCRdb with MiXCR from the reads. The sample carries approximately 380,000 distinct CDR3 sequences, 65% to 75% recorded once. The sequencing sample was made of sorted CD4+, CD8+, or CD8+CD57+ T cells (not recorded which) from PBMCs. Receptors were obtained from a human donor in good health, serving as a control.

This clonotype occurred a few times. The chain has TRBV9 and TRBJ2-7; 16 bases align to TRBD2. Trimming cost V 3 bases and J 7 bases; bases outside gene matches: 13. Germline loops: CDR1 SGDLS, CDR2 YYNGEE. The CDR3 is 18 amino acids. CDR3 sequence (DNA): TGTGCCAGCAGCGGTGGGACTAGCGGGGGGGTCTCCTACAATGAGCAGTACTTC. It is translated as CASSGGTSGGVSYNEQYF.

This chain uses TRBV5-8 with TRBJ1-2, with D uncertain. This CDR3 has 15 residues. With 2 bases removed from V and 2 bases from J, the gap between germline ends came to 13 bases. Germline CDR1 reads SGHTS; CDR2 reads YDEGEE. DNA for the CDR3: TGTGCCAGCAGCTTAGCGAGACCCTTAAACTATGGCTACACCTTC. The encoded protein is CASSLARPLNYGYTF.

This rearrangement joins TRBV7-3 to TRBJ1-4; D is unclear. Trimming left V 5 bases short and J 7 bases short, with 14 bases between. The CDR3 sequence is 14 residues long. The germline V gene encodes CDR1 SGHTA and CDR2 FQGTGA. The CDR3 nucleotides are TGTGCCAGCAGCAGAGAGGGAAAGAGTGAAAAACTGTTTTTT. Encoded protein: CASSREGKSEKLFF.

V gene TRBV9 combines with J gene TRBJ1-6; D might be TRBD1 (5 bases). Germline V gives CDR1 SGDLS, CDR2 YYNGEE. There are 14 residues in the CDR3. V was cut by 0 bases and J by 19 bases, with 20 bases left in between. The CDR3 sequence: CASSVVTSGHNEHF. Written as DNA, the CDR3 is TGTGCCAGCAGCGTAGTCACTAGCGGACACAACGAGCACTTT.

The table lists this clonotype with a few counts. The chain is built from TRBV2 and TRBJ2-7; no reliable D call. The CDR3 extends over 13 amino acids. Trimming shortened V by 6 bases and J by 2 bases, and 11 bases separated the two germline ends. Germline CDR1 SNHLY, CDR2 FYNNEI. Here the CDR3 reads CASRTDMTYEQYF. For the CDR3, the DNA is TGTGCCAGCAGGACCGACATGACCTACGAGCAGTACTTC.

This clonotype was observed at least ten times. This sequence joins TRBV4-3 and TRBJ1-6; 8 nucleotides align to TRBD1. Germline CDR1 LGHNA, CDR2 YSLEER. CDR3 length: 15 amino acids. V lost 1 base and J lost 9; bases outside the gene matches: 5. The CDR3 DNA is TGCGCCAGCAGCCAAGTAGGGACAGGAGGTTCACCCCTCCACTTT. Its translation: CASSQVGTGGSPLHF.

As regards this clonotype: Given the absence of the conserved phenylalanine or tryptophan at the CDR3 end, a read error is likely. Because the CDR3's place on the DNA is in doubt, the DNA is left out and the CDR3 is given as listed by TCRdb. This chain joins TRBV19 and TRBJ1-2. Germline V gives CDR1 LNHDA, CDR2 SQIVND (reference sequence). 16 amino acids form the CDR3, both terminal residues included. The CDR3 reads CACTRDETRSILAHAL.

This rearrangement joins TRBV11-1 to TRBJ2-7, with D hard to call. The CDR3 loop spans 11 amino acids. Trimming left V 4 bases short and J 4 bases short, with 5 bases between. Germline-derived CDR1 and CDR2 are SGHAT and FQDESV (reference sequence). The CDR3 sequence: CASSSMYEQYF. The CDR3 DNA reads TGTGCCAGCAGCTCCATGTACGAGCAGTACTTC.

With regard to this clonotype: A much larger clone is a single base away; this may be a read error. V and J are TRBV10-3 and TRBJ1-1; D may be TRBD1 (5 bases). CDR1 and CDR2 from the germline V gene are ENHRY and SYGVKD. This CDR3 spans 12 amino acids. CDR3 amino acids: CASSDRGTEALF. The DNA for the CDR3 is TGTGCCAGCAGTGACCGAGGGACTGAAGCTCTCTTT.

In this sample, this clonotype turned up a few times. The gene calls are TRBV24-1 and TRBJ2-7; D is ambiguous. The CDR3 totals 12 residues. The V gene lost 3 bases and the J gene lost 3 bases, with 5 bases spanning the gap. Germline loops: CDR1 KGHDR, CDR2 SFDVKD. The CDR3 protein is CATSDPGYEQYF. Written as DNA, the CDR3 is TGTGCCACCAGTGATCCTGGCTACGAGCAGTACTTC.

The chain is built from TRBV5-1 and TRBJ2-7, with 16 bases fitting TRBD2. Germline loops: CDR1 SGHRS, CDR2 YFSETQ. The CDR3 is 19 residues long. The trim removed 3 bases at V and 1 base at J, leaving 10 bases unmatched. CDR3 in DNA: TGCGCCAGCAGCTCTTCCCCGGGACTAGCGGGAGGGAGATCCTACGAGCAGTACTTC. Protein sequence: CASSSSPGLAGGRSYEQYF.

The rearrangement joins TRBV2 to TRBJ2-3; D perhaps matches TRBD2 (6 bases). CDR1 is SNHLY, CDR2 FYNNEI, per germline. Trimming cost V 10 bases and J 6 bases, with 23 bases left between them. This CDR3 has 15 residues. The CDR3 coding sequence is TGTGCCACCAGCAGGGAGGCTGTTATCACGGATACGCAGTATTTT. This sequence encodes CATSREAVITDTQYF. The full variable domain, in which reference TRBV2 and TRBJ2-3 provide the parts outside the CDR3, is EPEVTQTPSHQVTQMGQEVILRCVPISNHLYFYWYRQILGQKVEFLVSFYNNEISEKSEIFDDQFSVERPDGSNFTLKIRSTKLEDSAMYFCATSREAVITDTQYFGPGTRLTVL.

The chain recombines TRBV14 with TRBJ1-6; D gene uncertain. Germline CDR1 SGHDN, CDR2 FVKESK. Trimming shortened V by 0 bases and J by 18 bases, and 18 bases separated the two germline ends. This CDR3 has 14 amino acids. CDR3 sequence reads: CASSQDETSSSPHF. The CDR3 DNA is TGTGCCAGCAGCCAAGATGAGACAAGCAGTTCACCCCACTTT.

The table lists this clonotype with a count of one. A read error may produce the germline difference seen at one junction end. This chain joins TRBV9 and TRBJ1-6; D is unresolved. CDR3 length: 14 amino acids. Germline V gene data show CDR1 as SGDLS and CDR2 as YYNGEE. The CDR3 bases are TGTGCCAGCAGCGTGTCGCGACGAGTCTACGAGCAGTACTTT. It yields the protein CASSVSRRVYEQYF.

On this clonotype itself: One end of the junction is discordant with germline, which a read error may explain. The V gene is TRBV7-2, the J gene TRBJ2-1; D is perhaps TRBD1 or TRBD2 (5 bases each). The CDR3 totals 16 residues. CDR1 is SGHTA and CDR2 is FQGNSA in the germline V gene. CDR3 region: CASSLARGGNTNAQFF. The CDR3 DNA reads TGTGCCAGCAGCTTAGCTCGGGGCGGTAACACTAATGCGCAGTTCTTC.

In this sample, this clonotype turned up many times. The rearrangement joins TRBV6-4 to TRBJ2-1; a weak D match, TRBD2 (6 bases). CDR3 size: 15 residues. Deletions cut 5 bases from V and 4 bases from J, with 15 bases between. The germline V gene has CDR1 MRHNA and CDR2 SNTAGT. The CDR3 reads CASSSQGGGYNEQFF. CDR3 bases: TGTGCCAGCAGTTCCCAGGGAGGAGGGTACAATGAGCAGTTCTTC.

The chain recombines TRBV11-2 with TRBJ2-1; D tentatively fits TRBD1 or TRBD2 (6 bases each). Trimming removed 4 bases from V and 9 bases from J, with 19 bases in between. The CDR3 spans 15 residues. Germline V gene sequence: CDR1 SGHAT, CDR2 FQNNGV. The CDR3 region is CASSSFPRGAGEQFF. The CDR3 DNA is TGTGCCAGCAGCTCCTTTCCGAGGGGGGCTGGTGAGCAGTTCTTC.